One and the same sample provided the 26 T cell receptor beta chains below, sequenced in a study of T cells in Graves' hyperthyroidism and ophthalmopathy. Amplification of TCR beta CDR3 regions used RNA as the template. The TCR CDR3 first-round RT-PCR relied on the HTBI primer set. TCRdb independently ran MiXCR on the multiplex PCR reads; one entry per CDR3 protein. The profile shows 530,000 or so distinct CDR3 sequences, 35% to 55% of them singletons. Material: peripheral blood or thyroid tissue (not recorded which). The receptors were gathered from a woman aged 18-29 years with Graves' hyperthyroidism.

This clonotype was counted ten times or more. The rearrangement joins TRBV14 to TRBJ1-2; no firm D call. V lost 4 bases and J 4 bases, leaving 22 bases between the germline ends. Germline CDR1 and CDR2: SGHDN and FVKESK. This CDR3 is 17 amino acids long. DNA for the CDR3: TGTGCCAGCAGCCCTACTGGCGCCTGGGTGGAGATCTATGGCTACACCTTC. Translating it yields CASSPTGAWVEIYGYTF.

This chain links TRBV6-5 with TRBJ2-2, with D maybe TRBD2 (7 bases). Germline V gives CDR1 MNHEY, CDR2 SVGAGI. The CDR3 contains 14 residues. The V and J ends lost 8 bases and 5 bases respectively, with 15 bases between them. The CDR3: CASATEGGTGELFF. CDR3 bases: TGTGCCAGCGCCACTGAGGGGGGGACCGGGGAGCTGTTTTTT.

This clonotype was recorded at least ten times. V and J are TRBV7-6 and TRBJ1-6; tentative D call: TRBD1 (5 bases). Germline V gives CDR1 SGHVS, CDR2 FNYEAQ. The ends were cut back, 1 base at V and 7 bases at J, with 11 bases in the middle. CDR3 length: 15 amino acids. For the CDR3, the DNA is TGTGCCAGCAGCTTAGAACAGGCGGAAAATTCACCCCTCCACTTT. Translating gives CASSLEQAENSPLHF.

V gene TRBV12-5 combines with J gene TRBJ2-7, with D possibly called TRBD1 or TRBD2 (7 bases each). The CDR3 runs 13 residues. Germline assignment: CDR1 LGHNT and CDR2 FRNRAP. The V gene lost 6 bases and the J gene lost 2 bases, with 11 bases spanning the gap. The CDR3 DNA reads TGTGCTAGTGGAAGCGGGACAGCCTACGAGCAGTACTTC. Translating gives CASGSGTAYEQYF.

The V call is TRBV29-1, the J call TRBJ2-5; D is possibly TRBD2 (6 bases). CDR3 length equals 12 residues. Germline V gene data show CDR1 as SQVTM and CDR2 as ANQGSEA. The germline V and J ends were trimmed by 6 bases and 9 bases, with 17 bases remaining between them. Written as DNA, the CDR3 is TGCAGCGTGCCCCTAGCGTCCGAGGCCCAGTACTTC. Protein product: CSVPLASEAQYF. The whole variable domain, filled in from reference TRBV29-1 and TRBJ2-5, reads SAVISQKPSRDICQRGTSLTIQCQVDSQVTMMFWYRQQPGQSLTLIATANQGSEATYESGFVIDKFPISRPNLTFSTLTVSNMSPEDSSIYLCSVPLASEAQYFGPGTRLLVL.

Points on this clonotype: Its ends do not fully match the called genes, so a read error is possible. This sequence joins TRBV29-1 and TRBJ1-2; tentatively, D is TRBD1 (6 bases). This CDR3 is 12 amino acids long. Per germline, CDR1 SQVTM and CDR2 ANQGSEA. The DNA of the CDR3 is TGCAGCGTTGAAGAACAGGGAGGGGGATTTGTCTTC. Amino acid sequence: CSVEEQGGGFVF.

The chain joins TRBV20-1 to TRBJ2-5, with TRBD2 as a possible D gene (6 bases). The CDR3 is 12 amino acids. Trimming stripped 5 bases from V and 5 bases from J, with 12 bases between. Germline V CDR1 and CDR2: DFQATT, SNEGSKA (reference sequence). In DNA form, the CDR3 reads TGCAGTGCTGCGAGCGCGGGGGAGACCCAGTACTTC. Its translation is CSAASAGETQYF.

This clonotype was counted ten times or more. The chain is built from TRBV14 and TRBJ1-1; no clear D. This CDR3 spans 13 amino acids. The V gene's germline CDR1 is SGHDN and CDR2 FVKESK. V shed 4 bases and J shed 0 bases, with 6 bases lying between them. The DNA of the CDR3 is TGTGCCAGCAGCCGTCACTTGAACACTGAAGCTTTCTTT. Amino acid sequence: CASSRHLNTEAFF.

The gene calls are TRBV7-2 and TRBJ1-2, with D hard to call. This CDR3 comprises 14 residues. The germline V gene has CDR1 SGHTA and CDR2 FQGNSA. V lost 5 bases and J lost 4, with 14 bases in between. Here the CDR3 DNA reads TGTGCCAGCAGCCCCCCCGGACGGAGCTATGGCTACACCTTC. This codes for CASSPPGRSYGYTF.

In regard to this clonotype: The DNA is left out, because the CDR3 cannot be placed on it with certainty; the CDR3 is given as TCRdb lists it. The rearrangement links TRBV7-2 to TRBJ1-2; the table's D call of TRBD1 was not tested on the DNA. In germline, CDR1 is SGHTA, CDR2 FQGNSA. With termini counted, the CDR3 has 20 amino acids. The CDR3 reads CASSFYICQFLAGGAWGYTF.

This clonotype was detected many times. The CDR3: CASSPQVRETQYF. Here the CDR3 DNA reads TGTGCCAGCAGTCCCCAGGTACGGGAGACCCAGTACTTC. This sequence joins TRBV12-3 or TRBV12-4 and TRBJ2-5; D uncertain. The CDR3 spans 13 residues. The germline V and J ends were trimmed by 5 bases and 5 bases, with 12 bases remaining between them.

About this clonotype: A junction end diverges from the germline sequence, so it may reflect a read error. The V and J genes are TRBV10-3 and TRBJ2-1, with 11 nucleotides matching TRBD2. There are 15 residues in the CDR3. Germline CDR1 and CDR2: ENHRY and SYGVKD. The CDR3 DNA reads as TGTGCCATCAGTGGGGGGACTAGCGGATACAATGGGCAGTTCTTC. It codes for CAISGGTSGYNGQFF.

This clonotype was recorded many times. J is TRBJ1-1 and V is TRBV20-1; D is perhaps TRBD1 (6 bases). CDR3 length equals 14 residues. The V end lost 4 bases, the J end lost 5 bases, and 17 bases lay between the germline ends. Germline-derived CDR1 and CDR2 are DFQATT and SNEGSKA (reference sequence). The CDR3 is CSAKEWGAGTEAFF. CDR3 in DNA: TGCAGTGCTAAAGAGTGGGGGGCGGGAACTGAAGCTTTCTTT.

The chain is built from TRBV12-3 or TRBV12-4 and TRBJ1-2; D is uncertain. The V end lost 5 bases, the J end lost 3 bases, and 16 bases lay between the germline ends. This CDR3 region has 15 residues. The CDR3 loop reads CASSPRPTGDYGYTF. Written as DNA, the CDR3 is TGTGCCAGCAGTCCGCGTCCCACCGGGGACTATGGCTACACCTTC.

The rearrangement joins TRBV7-2 to TRBJ2-7; D gene ambiguous. The CDR3 has 13 amino acids. With 1 base removed from V and 3 bases from J, the gap between germline ends came to 7 bases. Germline V gene lookup returns CDR1 SGHTA and CDR2 FQGNSA. CDR3: CASSLELNYEQYF. The CDR3, as DNA: TGTGCCAGCAGCTTAGAATTGAACTACGAGCAGTACTTC.

V and J are TRBV10-3 and TRBJ1-1; the D gene is possibly TRBD1 (5 bases). The CDR3 consists of 17 residues. Germline CDR1 ENHRY, CDR2 SYGVKD. V was cut by 0 bases and J by 0 bases, with 14 bases left in between. CDR3 DNA sequence: TGTGCCATCAGTGAGTCTTCCGTGACAGTCATGAACACTGAAGCTTTCTTT. This sequence encodes CAISESSVTVMNTEAFF.

As regards this clonotype: This may be a read error, as it is one base from a much larger clone. This rearrangement joins TRBV9 to TRBJ2-7; either TRBD1 or TRBD2 may supply D (6 bases each). The CDR3 is made up of 15 amino acids. The germline V gene has CDR1 SGDLS and CDR2 YYNGEE. Trimming pared 2 bases from V and 9 bases from J, leaving 21 bases between. CDR3 in DNA: TGTGCCAGCAGCGTGGCGGGGAGTCGGGGACACGGGCAGTACTTC. Its translation: CASSVAGSRGHGQYF.

This clonotype came up many times. V and J are TRBV12-3 or TRBV12-4 and TRBJ1-3, with D possibly TRBD1 on 5 matching bases. V was clipped by 2 bases and J by 4 bases, with 18 bases between them. The CDR3 loop spans 17 amino acids. The CDR3 bases are TGTGCCAGCAGTTTATTCGGTGGGGGGGAGTACGGAAACACCATATATTTT. It yields the protein CASSLFGGGEYGNTIYF.

For this clonotype: A much more abundant neighbour one base away suggests this may be a read error. The chain has TRBV10-2 and TRBJ1-2, with D unclear. This CDR3 contains 16 residues. V shed 8 bases and J shed 6 bases, with 25 bases lying between them. Germline V gives CDR1 WSHSY, CDR2 SAAADI. The DNA for the CDR3 is TGCGCCAGCCGCCCAAGGTTAGGAGGTACACACCATGGCTACACCTTC. Protein product: CASRPRLGGTHHGYTF.

In this sample, this clonotype turned up many times. This rearrangement joins TRBV12-3 or TRBV12-4 to TRBJ1-1; D perhaps matches TRBD1 (6 bases). Trimming took off 10 bases at V and 7 bases at J, with 16 bases between the two ends. The CDR3 extends over 12 amino acids. The CDR3 DNA is TGTGCCACCAATCAGGGGCCTGTTGAAGCTTTCTTT. Translating it yields CATNQGPVEAFF.

Remarks on this clonotype: Sequence at one end of the junction differs from germline and may be a read error. V gene TRBV7-3 combines with J gene TRBJ2-2; maybe TRBD2 (6 bases). The germline CDR1 and CDR2 sequences are SGHTA and FQGTGA. The length of the CDR3 is 16 residues. CDR3 bases: TGTGCCAGCAGCACCAGGCACCATGGACTAACCGGGGAGCTGTCTTGG. Translation: CASSTRHHGLTGELSW.

This clonotype was detected many times. The chain uses TRBV6-5 and TRBJ2-7; unclear D gene. V was clipped by 5 bases and J by 7 bases, with 15 bases between them. This CDR3 has 13 amino acids. From germline, CDR1 is MNHEY and CDR2 SVGAGI. CDR3 protein: CASSETGIWEQYF. In nucleotides, the CDR3 is TGTGCCAGCAGTGAGACTGGAATATGGGAGCAGTACTTC.

The V and J genes are TRBV20-1 and TRBJ2-5; 8 bases match TRBD1. Germline lookup yields CDR1 DFQATT and CDR2 SNEGSKA (reference sequence). The CDR3 covers 14 residues. V lost 6 bases and J lost 1; bases outside the gene matches: 7. This CDR3 is CSAQTGQGQETQYF. CDR3 DNA: TGCAGTGCCCAAACTGGACAGGGCCAAGAGACCCAGTACTTC.

At least ten counts were recorded for this clonotype. V usage is TRBV20-1 and J usage is TRBJ1-5; D is unclear. The germline gives CDR1 DFQATT, CDR2 SNEGSKA (reference sequence). This CDR3 spans 13 amino acids. The ends were cut back, 6 bases at V and 0 bases at J, with 9 bases in the middle. DNA for the CDR3: TGCAGTGCCAACATCGTTAGCAATCAGCCCCAGCATTTT. Translating it yields CSANIVSNQPQHF.

This clonotype has at least ten counts. The chain's CDR3 is CASSLVGQPSHSYEQYF. The DNA for the CDR3 is TGTGCCAGCAGCTTAGTAGGGCAGCCGTCCCACTCCTACGAGCAGTACTTC. This chain connects TRBV7-2 to TRBJ2-7; D is unclear. The CDR3 runs 17 residues. Germline CDR1 SGHTA, CDR2 FQGNSA. V lost 1 base and J 0 bases, leaving 16 bases between the germline ends.

The CDR3: CASSIDVGQGIYGYTF. CDR3 DNA: TGTGCCAGTAGTATTGATGTGGGACAGGGCATCTATGGCTACACCTTC. The chain is built from TRBV19 and TRBJ1-2; 9 bases align to TRBD1. The CDR3 has 16 amino acids. CDR1 is LNHDA and CDR2 is SQIVND in the germline V gene (reference sequence). Losses at the gene ends were 3 bases for V and 4 bases for J; bases not matched to a gene: 9.